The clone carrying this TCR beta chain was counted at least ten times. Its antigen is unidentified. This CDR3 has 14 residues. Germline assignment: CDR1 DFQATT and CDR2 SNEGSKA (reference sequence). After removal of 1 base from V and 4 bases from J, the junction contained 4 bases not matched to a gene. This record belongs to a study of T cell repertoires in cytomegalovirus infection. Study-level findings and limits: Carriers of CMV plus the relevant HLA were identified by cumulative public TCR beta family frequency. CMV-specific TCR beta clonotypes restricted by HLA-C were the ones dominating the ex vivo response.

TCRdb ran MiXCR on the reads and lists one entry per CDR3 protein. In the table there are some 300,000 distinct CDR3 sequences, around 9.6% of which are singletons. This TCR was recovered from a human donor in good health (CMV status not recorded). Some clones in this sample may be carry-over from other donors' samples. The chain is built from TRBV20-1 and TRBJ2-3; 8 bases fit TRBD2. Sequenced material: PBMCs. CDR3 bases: TGCAGTGCTAGAGCCAGCGGGGGCTCAGATACGCAGTATTTT. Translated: CSARASGGSDTQYF.